A selection of T cell receptor beta chains follows, all from one sample in a study of blood T cell repertoires in COVID-19. Only in-frame clones appear in the TCRdb table, and some are missing; sequencing was by immunoSEQ multiplex PCR. The data show under 200,000 clones, approximately 80% seen once. Sequencing was done on a sample of peripheral blood. The receptor source for this set is a woman between 70 and 85 years old with COVID-19, enrolled during active disease. Both conserved end residues are part of each CDR3.

TRBV6-5	TRBJ1-1	CASPKDKGRGTEAFF
TRBV28	TRBJ1-5	CASSSSRWQPQHF
TRBV7-3	TRBJ2-1	CASSFTGTTNNEQFF
TRBV28	TRBJ1-2	CASSFGDRRNYGYTF
TRBV5-6	TRBJ1-2	CASSYRARHGYTF
TRBV28	TRBJ1-6	CASSQPTRGDSPLHF
TRBV30	TRBJ1-1	CAWSVTTSKFEAFF
TRBV6-2/TRBV6-3	TRBJ2-3	CASSYFGLAEGPDTQYF
TRBV14	TRBJ1-1	CASSQEAGSYTEAFF
TRBV7-9	TRBJ1-1	CASSFRDSLYTEAFF
TRBV2	TRBJ2-7	CASSEASTGTSGGTYEQYF
TRBV30	TRBJ1-2	CASQDSRYGYTF
TRBV30	TRBJ1-6	CASPPFWGRSSPLHF
TRBV5-6	TRBJ1-5	CASSSGGGNQPQHF
TRBV28	TRBJ1-4	CASSGLDREKLFF
TRBV27	TRBJ1-2	CASSSGGWGYGYTF
TRBV5-4	TRBJ2-1	CASSLDPGKALNEQFF
TRBV7-8	TRBJ2-7	CASSFRGAYEQYF
TRBV6-5	TRBJ2-2	CASSSRQGRTGELFF
TRBV25-1	TRBJ1-2	CASSDEPGGGGYGYTF